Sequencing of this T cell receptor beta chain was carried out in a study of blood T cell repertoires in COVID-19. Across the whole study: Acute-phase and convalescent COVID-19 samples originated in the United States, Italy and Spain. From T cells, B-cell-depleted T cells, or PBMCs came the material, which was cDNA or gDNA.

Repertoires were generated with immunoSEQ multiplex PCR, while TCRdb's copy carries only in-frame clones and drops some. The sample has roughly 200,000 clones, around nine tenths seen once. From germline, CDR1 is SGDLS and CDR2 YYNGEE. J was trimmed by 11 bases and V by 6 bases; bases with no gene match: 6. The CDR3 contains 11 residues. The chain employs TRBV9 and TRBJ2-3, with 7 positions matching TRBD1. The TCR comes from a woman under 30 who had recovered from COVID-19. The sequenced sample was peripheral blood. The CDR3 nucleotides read TGTGCCAGCACCGGACAGGACGGGCAGTATTTT. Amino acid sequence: CASTGQDGQYF.